This TCR beta chain was sequenced for a study of beta chain features in type 1 diabetes. Expressed TCRB transcripts were sequenced after all isolated RNA was converted to cDNA. Here immunoSEQ multiplex PCR was the method, and the copy in TCRdb shows in-frame clones only, minus some. Among a few hundred thousand clones listed, 11% were seen once. Each population that was sorted was more than 98% pure. This clone was found a few times. Trimming took 3 bases from V and 3 from J; bases not matched to a gene: 5. CDR1 and CDR2 (germline): KGHSH, LQKENI. CDR3 length: 15 residues. The rearrangement joins TRBV18 to TRBJ2-7, with TRBD2 matching 10 bases. Material for sequencing was naive CD4+ T cells from blood. The sequence was collected from a woman aged 25 to 45 in good health. In DNA, the CDR3 is TGTGCCAGCTCACCTAGCGGGAGGCCTCTCTACGAGCAGTACTTC. It yields the protein CASSPSGRPLYEQYF.